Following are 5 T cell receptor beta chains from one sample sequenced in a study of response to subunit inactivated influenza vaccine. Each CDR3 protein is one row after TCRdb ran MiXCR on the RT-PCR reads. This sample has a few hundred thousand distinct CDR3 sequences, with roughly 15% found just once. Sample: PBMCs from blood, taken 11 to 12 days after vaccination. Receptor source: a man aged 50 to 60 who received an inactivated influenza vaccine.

Here the CDR3 DNA reads TGTGCCAGCAGTTCCCCCGGCAGGGGAAGTAATGAAAAACTGTTTTTT. This codes for CASSSPGRGSNEKLFF. V usage is TRBV28 and J usage is TRBJ1-4, with D possibly TRBD1 on 6 matching bases. The CDR3 loop spans 16 amino acids. The V gene lost 4 bases and the J gene lost 4 bases, with 16 bases spanning the gap. The germline V gene encodes CDR1 MDHEN and CDR2 SYDVKM.

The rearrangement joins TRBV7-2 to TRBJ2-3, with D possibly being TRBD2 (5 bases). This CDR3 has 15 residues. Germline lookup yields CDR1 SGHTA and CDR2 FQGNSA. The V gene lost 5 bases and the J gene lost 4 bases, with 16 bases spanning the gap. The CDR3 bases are TGTGCCAGCAGCCTGGGGAACACGGAGGCAGATACGCAGTATTTT. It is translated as CASSLGNTEADTQYF.

The CDR3 loop is CASRTGVGEQYF. The CDR3 region has the DNA TGTGCCAGCCGAACGGGGGTTGGCGAGCAGTACTTC. The chain combines TRBV18 with TRBJ2-7; TRBD2 might be the D (6 bases). The germline V gene has CDR1 KGHSH and CDR2 LQKENI. This CDR3 comprises 12 residues. Between the trimmed V and J ends, which lost 8 bases and 6 bases, there was a span of 14 bases.

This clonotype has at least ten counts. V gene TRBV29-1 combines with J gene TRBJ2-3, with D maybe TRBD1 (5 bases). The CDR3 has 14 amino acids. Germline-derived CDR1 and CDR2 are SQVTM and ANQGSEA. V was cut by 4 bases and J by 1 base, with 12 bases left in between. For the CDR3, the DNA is TGCAGCGTTGGGTATGTCAGGGGCACAGATACGCAGTATTTT. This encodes CSVGYVRGTDTQYF.

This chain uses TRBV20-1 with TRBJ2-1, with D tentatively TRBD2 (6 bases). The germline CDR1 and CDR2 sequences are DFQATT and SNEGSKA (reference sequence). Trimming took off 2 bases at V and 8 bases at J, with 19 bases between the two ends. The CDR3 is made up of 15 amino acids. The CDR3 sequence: CSARNMGPGGDEQFF. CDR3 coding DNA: TGCAGTGCTAGAAATATGGGCCCAGGAGGGGATGAGCAGTTCTTC.